The 17 T cell receptor beta chains presented below share a single source sample, sequenced in a study of beta chain features in type 1 diabetes. Findings and caveats of the study: Among patients with Type 1 diabetes, TCRB CDR3s were moderately but significantly shorter in every one of the four CD4+ subsets.

Their recognized antigens are unknown. Investigators reverse transcribed all isolated RNA, so they sequenced expressed TCRB transcripts. Repertoires were generated with immunoSEQ multiplex PCR, while TCRdb's copy carries only in-frame clones and drops some. The sample includes about 390,000 clones, over 8.5% of them seen just once. The specimen sequenced was central memory CD4+ T cells from blood. The receptors here all came from a man aged 25 to 40 with type 1 diabetes.

This clone was seen once. The rearrangement links TRBV9 to TRBJ1-1; 7 nucleotides line up with TRBD1. Germline CDR1 is SGDLS and CDR2 is YYNGEE. The length of the CDR3 is 14 residues. V trimming: 3 bases; J trimming: 5 bases; junction bases outside the gene matches: 7. The CDR3 spells CASSAAPGGTEAFF. CDR3 sequence (DNA): TGTGCCAGCAGCGCCGCCCCAGGGGGGACTGAAGCTTTCTTT.

This clone has more than one count but fewer than ten. The rearrangement uses TRBV19 and TRBJ2-7; D is perhaps TRBD1 (6 bases). The length of the CDR3 is 18 residues. Germline V gene lookup returns CDR1 LNHDA and CDR2 SQIVND (reference sequence). The germline V and J ends were trimmed by 5 bases and 4 bases, with 27 bases remaining between them. DNA of the CDR3: TGTGCCAGTAGTTTATCTCGCTGGGGGCAGGCTAAGGCTTACGAGCAGTACTTC. Translated, it gives CASSLSRWGQAKAYEQYF. The whole variable domain, remainder taken from reference TRBV19 and TRBJ2-7, is DGGITQSPKYLFRKEGQNVTLSCEQNLNHDAMYWYRQDPGQGLRLIYYSQIVNDFQKGDIAEGYSVSREKKESFPLTVTSAQKNPTAFYLCASSLSRWGQAKAYEQYFGPGTRLTVT.

The gene calls are TRBV5-1 and TRBJ2-2, with 8 bases lining up with TRBD1. Germline CDR1 is SGHRS and CDR2 is YFSETQ. CDR3 length: 17 amino acids. V shed 6 bases, J shed 1 base, and the junction held 11 bases outside the gene matches. The CDR3, as DNA: TGCGCCAGCACTTCTCACCCGACAGGGGTGAACACCGGGGAGCTGTTTTTT. Protein product: CASTSHPTGVNTGELFF.

This clone has a handful of counts. J is TRBJ1-1 and V is TRBV19; D is undetermined. With 2 bases removed from V and 1 base from J, the gap between germline ends came to 8 bases. Germline V gene lookup returns CDR1 LNHDA and CDR2 SQIVND (reference sequence). This CDR3 region has 14 residues. CDR3 amino acids: CASSIPGTNTEAFF. The CDR3 DNA reads TGTGCCAGTAGTATACCGGGCACGAACACTGAAGCTTTCTTT.

This clone was seen a handful of times. V usage is TRBV11-3 and J usage is TRBJ2-7; D remains unclear. This CDR3 region has 14 residues. V was trimmed by 2 bases and J by 1 base, leaving 9 bases between them. The germline gives CDR1 SGHNT, CDR2 YENEEA. CDR3 DNA sequence: TGTGCCAGCAGCTTATTTGTCCGATCCTACGAGCAGTACTTC. This translates into CASSLFVRSYEQYF.

The gene calls are TRBV5-1 and TRBJ2-1; 8 bases are shared with TRBD2. Germline CDR1 SGHRS, CDR2 YFSETQ. With V trimmed by 4 bases and J by 12 bases, 9 bases remained unmatched. The CDR3 totals 13 residues. The CDR3 DNA follows: TGCGCCAGCAGCGAGGAGGTGAGCGGGAGGCAGTTCTTC. Translated: CASSEEVSGRQFF.

The table lists this clone with a few counts. This rearrangement joins TRBV5-8 to TRBJ2-2, with D possibly called TRBD1 or TRBD2 (5 bases each). Trimming removed 1 base at V and 0 bases at J, with 13 bases between. CDR1 is SGHTS and CDR2 is YDEGEE in the germline V gene. The CDR3 contains 17 residues. CDR3 nucleotides: TGTGCCAGCAGCTTGCGACGGGGACGAGCGAACACCGGGGAGCTGTTTTTT. This encodes CASSLRRGRANTGELFF.

The J gene is TRBJ2-1, the V gene TRBV19; D is undetermined. The CDR3 length is 12 residues. Deletions cut 3 bases from V and 12 bases from J, with 12 bases between. CDR1 and CDR2 (germline): LNHDA, SQIVND (reference sequence). Here the CDR3 reads CASSIPLGRQFF. CDR3 coding DNA: TGTGCCAGTAGTATCCCCCTCGGAAGGCAGTTCTTC.

The sample holds a few counts of this clone. This chain connects TRBV28 to TRBJ2-4, with D possibly called TRBD1 or TRBD2 (6 bases each). Deletions cut 5 bases from V and 2 bases from J, with 10 bases between. CDR3 length: 14 amino acids. Germline V gene data show CDR1 as MDHEN and CDR2 as SYDVKM. The CDR3 region has the DNA TGTGCCAGCAGTGGAGGGGGTACCAAAAACATTCAGTACTTC. It specifies CASSGGGTKNIQYF.

This clone turned up a few times. The gene calls are TRBV5-1 and TRBJ2-7, with 15 bases lining up with TRBD2. The CDR3 consists of 18 residues. Trimming took 3 bases from V and 0 from J; bases not matched to a gene: 7. CDR1 SGHRS and CDR2 YFSETQ come from the germline V gene. CDR3 sequence: CASSSPGLAGGFSYEQYF. CDR3 DNA sequence: TGCGCCAGCAGCTCCCCGGGACTAGCGGGAGGATTCTCCTACGAGCAGTACTTC. Full variable domain (remainder filled in from reference TRBV5-1 and TRBJ2-7): KAGVTQTPRYLIKTRGQQVTLSCSPISGHRSVSWYQQTPGQGLQFLFEYFSETQRNKGNFPGRFSGRQFSNSRSEMNVSTLELGDSALYLCASSSPGLAGGFSYEQYFGPGTRLTVT.

This chain connects TRBV19 to TRBJ1-2; D is ambiguous. Germline values: CDR1 LNHDA, CDR2 SQIVND (reference sequence). The CDR3 has 13 residues. With 6 bases removed from V and 4 bases from J, the gap between germline ends came to 12 bases. The CDR3 nucleotides are TGTGCCAGTAGCATGGACGGAACCTATGGCTACACCTTC. It yields the protein CASSMDGTYGYTF.

This rearrangement joins TRBV5-1 to TRBJ2-5, with 14 bases aligning to TRBD2. V shed 4 bases, J shed 5 bases, and the junction held 10 bases outside the gene matches. CDR1 SGHRS and CDR2 YFSETQ come from the germline V gene. CDR3 size: 17 residues. For the CDR3, the DNA is TGCGCCAGCAGCGCGGGACTAGCGGGAGTAGAGCTGGAGACCCAGTACTTC. Translating it yields CASSAGLAGVELETQYF.

This rearrangement joins TRBV7-2 to TRBJ2-5; TRBD1 agrees at 7 bases. Germline CDR1 reads SGHTA; CDR2 reads FQGNSA. The CDR3 loop spans 14 amino acids. V gave up 0 bases and J gave up 3 bases; unmatched junction bases: 1. This chain's CDR3 is CASSLAGTEETQYF. The CDR3 DNA reads TGTGCCAGCAGCTTAGCCGGGACAGAAGAGACCCAGTACTTC.

This clone has just a few counts. The chain combines TRBV6-4 with TRBJ2-7, with TRBD2 matching 11 bases. Germline V gene data show CDR1 as MRHNA and CDR2 as SNTAGT. After removal of 2 bases from V and 2 bases from J, the junction contained 5 bases not matched to a gene. The CDR3 runs to 16 residues. CDR3 in amino acids: CASSDPGLAEPYEQYF. The CDR3 DNA sequence: TGTGCCAGCAGTGACCCGGGACTAGCGGAACCCTACGAGCAGTACTTC.

There are a few counts of this clone. J is TRBJ2-1 and V is TRBV7-2; 7 nucleotides align to TRBD2. CDR1 SGHTA and CDR2 FQGNSA come from the germline V gene. V lost 5 bases and J lost 10; bases outside the gene matches: 5. The CDR3 runs to 12 residues. The CDR3 here is CASSTTSVEQFF. The CDR3 region has the DNA TGTGCCAGCAGCACCACTAGCGTAGAGCAGTTCTTC.

This clone has only a few counts. V and J are TRBV28 and TRBJ2-3, with TRBD1 identical over 7 bases. The V gene's germline CDR1 is MDHEN and CDR2 SYDVKM. This CDR3 is built from 12 residues. Trimming at V came to 9 bases and at J to 13 bases, leaving 13 bases not matched to a gene. The CDR3 reads CASIGQGVKKYF. The CDR3 DNA follows: TGTGCCAGTATTGGTCAGGGGGTGAAGAAGTATTTT.

This clone was detected only a few times. As DNA, the CDR3 is TGTGCCAGCAGCGTAGCTAACAGCCAAGAGACCCAGTACTTC. This translates into CASSVANSQETQYF. The chain carries TRBV9 and TRBJ2-5; D is unresolved. The germline gives CDR1 SGDLS, CDR2 YYNGEE. The V end was cut by 0 bases, the J end by 1 base, with 7 bases between. This CDR3 is 14 amino acids long.